The clone carrying this T cell receptor beta chain was observed many times. Its target is not known. The time point was: sample taken at primary tumor resection. Untreated early-stage non-small cell lung cancer patients, some 70 in total, were the donors. In each case, whole RNA from tumor, nontumor lung or frozen PBMC was sequenced unsorted. The library protocol tagged each TCR cDNA with a unique molecular identifier. Each CDR3 protein gets one entry after TCRdb re-called the 5' RACE reads with MiXCR. Found here are 20,000 to 25,000 distinct CDR3 sequences, roughly 6.7% of them singletons; the top ten hold approximately 10%. This sample was taken from a study of spatial heterogeneity in lung cancer. Study-wide findings and caveats: Counts for ubiquitous and regional expanded TCRs went along with ubiquitous and regional nonsynonymous mutations, respectively. One measure, the expanded intratumoral alpha and beta TCR count, tracked tumor mutation counts.

This CDR3 has 14 residues. From germline, CDR1 is SEHNR and CDR2 FQNEAQ (reference sequence). V was shortened by 5 bases and J by 14 bases, with 22 bases between the two germline ends. The sequencing used lung tumor tissue, collected at surgery. V and J are TRBV7-9 and TRBJ2-1; possibly TRBD1 for D (6 bases). This sequence was found in a male donor with early-stage non-small cell lung cancer. The CDR3 coding sequence is TGTGCCAGCAGCCCCGGGATGGGGGCGGCCAAGAAGTTCTTC. It specifies CASSPGMGAAKKFF.